This TCR beta chain was identified in a study of blood T cell repertoires in COVID-19. Produced via immunoSEQ multiplex PCR; TCRdb's table is partial and in-frame only. The sample yields more than 60,000 clones, approximately 80% seen once. The V end lost 1 base, the J end lost 0 bases, and 13 bases lay between the germline ends. The CDR3 length is 16 residues. CDR1 and CDR2 from the germline V gene are KGHSY and FQNENV. This clonotype originated in a man between 45 and 60 years old with COVID-19, enrolled during active disease. V is TRBV16 and J is TRBJ2-7, with a possible D match to TRBD1 (6 bases). Sequenced: peripheral blood. The CDR3 region is CASSQLGGQSSYEQYF. CDR3 bases: TGTGCCAGCAGCCAATTAGGTGGACAGAGCTCCTACGAGCAGTACTTC. The whole variable domain, filled in from reference TRBV16 and TRBJ2-7, reads GEEVAQTPKHLVRGEGQKAKLYCAPIKGHSYVFWYQQVLKNEFKFLISFQNENVFDETGMPKERFSAKCLPNSPCSLEIQATKLEDSAVYFCASSQLGGQSSYEQYFGPGTRLTVT.